The 26 T cell receptor beta chains below all came from one sample that was sequenced in a study of T-cell memory formation after mild COVID-19. TCRdb itself ran the 5' RACE reads through MiXCR, one entry per CDR3 protein. The repertoire holds roughly 300,000 distinct CDR3 sequences, with about 17% as singletons. The specimen was PBMCs or a T cell subset sorted from them (not recorded which). These receptors came from a young man who had mild COVID-19 (a few samples of this study predate the infection). Cell type and time point are not known.

There are a few counts of this clonotype. The chain carries TRBV5-1 and TRBJ2-5; tentatively, D is TRBD2 (6 bases). V was cut by 1 base and J by 5 bases, with 15 bases left in between. Germline assignment: CDR1 SGHRS and CDR2 YFSETQ. CDR3 size: 15 residues. The CDR3 DNA follows: TGCGCCAGCAGCTTGTTTTCCCCGGGAGAGGAGACCCAGTACTTC. It is translated as CASSLFSPGEETQYF. Using reference TRBV5-1 and TRBJ2-5 for the parts outside the CDR3, the full variable domain is KAGVTQTPRYLIKTRGQQVTLSCSPISGHRSVSWYQQTPGQGLQFLFEYFSETQRNKGNFPGRFSGRQFSNSRSEMNVSTLELGDSALYLCASSLFSPGEETQYFGPGTRLLVL.

The chain has TRBV3-1 and TRBJ2-1; D remains unclear. The CDR3 runs to 13 residues. The germline V gene encodes CDR1 LGHDT and CDR2 YNNKEL (reference sequence). V gave up 8 bases and J gave up 0 bases, with 8 bases separating them. CDR3 bases: TGTGCCAGCTCGATTTACTCCTACAATGAGCAGTTCTTC. The encoded protein is CASSIYSYNEQFF.

This clonotype turned up a few times. This rearrangement joins TRBV24-1 to TRBJ2-5; 9 nucleotides align to TRBD1. Looked up from germline, CDR1 is KGHDR and CDR2 is SFDVKD. Trimming cost V 4 bases and J 1 base; bases outside gene matches: 0. This CDR3 spans 14 amino acids. CDR3 DNA sequence: TGTGCCACCAGTGAGACAGGGGGCCAAGAGACCCAGTACTTC. Amino acid sequence: CATSETGGQETQYF.

V is TRBV7-2 and J is TRBJ2-7, with 7 nucleotides matching TRBD2. Trimming removed 5 bases from V and 7 bases from J; junction bases left unmatched: 8. In germline, CDR1 is SGHTA, CDR2 FQGNSA. The CDR3 is 13 residues long. CDR3 in amino acids: CASSRREGSEQYV. DNA for the CDR3: TGTGCCAGCAGCCGTAGGGAGGGCAGTGAGCAGTACGTC.

This clonotype showed up just a few times. The chain links TRBV20-1 to TRBJ2-3; 13 bases align to TRBD2. Germline V lookup: CDR1 DFQATT, CDR2 SNEGSKA (reference sequence). Trimming took 3 bases from V and 4 from J; bases not matched to a gene: 4. This CDR3 has 15 residues. The CDR3 here is CSASLLAGGSDTQYF. Written as DNA, the CDR3 is TGCAGTGCTAGCCTACTAGCGGGGGGGTCAGATACGCAGTATTTT.

The chain is built from TRBV4-1 and TRBJ1-3; D is uncertain. Deletions cut 3 bases from V and 4 bases from J, with 22 bases between. The CDR3 length is 18 residues. The germline CDR1 and CDR2 sequences are MGHRA and YSYEKL. Here the CDR3 DNA reads TGCGCCAGCAGCCACGCCTTGACGGGCCTAAGGGTCGGAAACACCATATATTTT. Amino acid sequence: CASSHALTGLRVGNTIYF.

This clonotype was found a few times. The chain links TRBV7-2 to TRBJ2-5; 8 bases are a match to TRBD2. Germline lookup yields CDR1 SGHTA and CDR2 FQGNSA. The trim removed 4 bases at V and 1 base at J, leaving 2 bases unmatched. The length of the CDR3 is 14 residues. CDR3 DNA sequence: TGTGCCAGCAGCTCAGCGGGGGCCCAAGAGACCCAGTACTTC. Translated: CASSSAGAQETQYF.

This clonotype was found many times. This chain uses TRBV7-2 with TRBJ1-2; TRBD1 matches 7 bases. The ends lost 5 bases at V and 2 bases at J; junction bases unmatched: 2. This CDR3 has 13 amino acids. Germline loops: CDR1 SGHTA, CDR2 FQGNSA. The CDR3 loop is CASSPDRNYGYTF. Written as DNA, the CDR3 is TGTGCCAGCAGCCCGGACAGGAACTATGGCTACACCTTC.

Only a few counts were recorded for this clonotype. The genes are TRBV29-1 and TRBJ2-3; 7 bases are a match to TRBD2. The ends lost 7 bases at V and 0 bases at J; junction bases unmatched: 4. Per germline, CDR1 SQVTM and CDR2 ANQGSEA. This CDR3 is built from 13 residues. This chain's CDR3 is CSGTSDSTDTQYF. CDR3 sequence (DNA): TGCAGCGGTACTAGCGATAGCACAGATACGCAGTATTTT.

The V gene is TRBV4-2, the J gene TRBJ2-3, with 8 nucleotides matching TRBD2. V was clipped by 0 bases and J by 6 bases; unmatched bases: 5. The CDR3 length is 15 residues. Germline assignment: CDR1 LGHNA and CDR2 YNFKEQ. CDR3 in DNA: TGTGCCAGCAGCCAAGAATCCGGGGGGGTGGATACGCAGTATTTT. Translated: CASSQESGGVDTQYF.

This clonotype was found many times. This rearrangement joins TRBV7-6 to TRBJ2-3; TRBD1 matches at 10 bases. V trimming: 4 bases; J trimming: 6 bases; junction bases outside the gene matches: 4. Germline loops: CDR1 SGHVS, CDR2 FNYEAQ. The CDR3 extends over 14 amino acids. The CDR3 nucleotides are TGTGCCAGCAGCTCGGGACAGGGGCTCGATACGCAGTATTTT. It encodes CASSSGQGLDTQYF. Drawing the rest from reference TRBV7-6 and TRBJ2-3, the complete variable domain is GAGVSQSPRYKVTKRGQDVALRCDPISGHVSLYWYRQALGQGPEFLTYFNYEAQQDKSGLPNDRFSAERPEGSISTLTIQRTEQRDSAMYRCASSSGQGLDTQYFGPGTRLTVL.

This clonotype appeared many times. Compared with germline, one end of the junction differs, possibly owing to a read error. The chain uses TRBV7-2 and TRBJ1-2, with D uncertain. The germline CDR1 and CDR2 sequences are SGHTA and FQGNSA. This CDR3 comprises 14 residues. The DNA of the CDR3 is TGTGCCAGCAGTTTAGGGCAAGGGAGAGGTGGCTACACCTTC. Residues: CASSLGQGRGGYTF. The variable domain in full, with the rest retrieved from reference TRBV7-2 and TRBJ1-2, is GAGVSQSPSNKVTEKGKDVELRCDPISGHTALYWYRQSLGQGLEFLIYFQGNSAPDKSGLPSDRFSAERTGGSVSTLTIQRTQQEDSAVYLCASSLGQGRGGYTFGSGTRLTVV.

The rearrangement uses TRBV5-1 and TRBJ2-1; 9 nucleotides match TRBD1. This CDR3 comprises 17 residues. V dropped 2 bases and J dropped 9; count of bases not matched to a gene: 15. CDR1 and CDR2 from the germline V gene are SGHRS and YFSETQ. CDR3 nucleotides: TGCGCCAGCAGCTTACAAGTCCCGGGACAGGGCTTCTCTGAGCAGTTCTTC. Translated: CASSLQVPGQGFSEQFF.

The chain has TRBV19 and TRBJ2-1; 8 bases map to TRBD1. CDR3 length equals 16 residues. The germline CDR1 and CDR2 sequences are LNHDA and SQIVND (reference sequence). The ends lost 5 bases at V and 0 bases at J; junction bases unmatched: 6. The CDR3 region is CASSQDRGYSYNEQFF. The CDR3 DNA reads as TGTGCCAGTAGTCAAGACAGGGGTTACTCCTACAATGAGCAGTTCTTC.

The genes are TRBV6-5 and TRBJ1-1, with D possibly being TRBD1 (5 bases). This CDR3 contains 15 residues. Trimming pared 1 base from V and 4 bases from J, leaving 13 bases between. The V gene's germline CDR1 is MNHEY and CDR2 SVGAGI. CDR3 coding DNA: TGTGCCAGCAGTTACTACTCATCGGGGGGCACTGAAGCTTTCTTT. The encoded protein is CASSYYSSGGTEAFF.

In its sample, this clonotype was seen a few times. The rearrangement uses TRBV2 and TRBJ1-6, with a possible D match to TRBD1 (5 bases). Trimming pared 0 bases from V and 9 bases from J, leaving 12 bases between. Germline V gene sequence: CDR1 SNHLY, CDR2 FYNNEI. There are 15 residues in the CDR3. The DNA of the CDR3 is TGTGCCAGCAGTGAAGCGGGGTCCGGGGGTTCACCCCTCCACTTT. It yields the protein CASSEAGSGGSPLHF.

The CDR3 spells CASSQESSVNTEAFF. The CDR3 DNA reads TGCGCCAGCAGCCAAGAGTCCAGCGTCAACACTGAAGCTTTCTTT. The chain recombines TRBV4-1 with TRBJ1-1; the D is unclear. The V gene lost 0 bases and the J gene lost 2 bases, with 10 bases spanning the gap. The CDR3 is 15 residues long. Germline CDR1 and CDR2: MGHRA and YSYEKL.

In this sample, this clonotype turned up a few times. This rearrangement joins TRBV24-1 to TRBJ2-5; D gene ambiguous. Trimming removed 5 bases at V and 1 base at J, with 13 bases between. The germline gives CDR1 KGHDR, CDR2 SFDVKD. CDR3 length: 15 residues. Here the CDR3 reads CATSVNPLIQETQYF. The CDR3 DNA is TGTGCCACCAGTGTGAACCCCCTGATCCAAGAGACCCAGTACTTC.

This clonotype was picked up a small number of times. V gene TRBV20-1 combines with J gene TRBJ1-4, with 9 bases that match TRBD1. Per germline, CDR1 DFQATT and CDR2 SNEGSKA (reference sequence). This CDR3 is 15 amino acids long. Unmatched junction bases numbered 10, after V lost 3 bases and J lost 8 bases. The CDR3 nucleotides are TGCAGTGCTAGGGGCCACAGGGGGCAAGAAGAAAAACTGTTTTTT. Residues: CSARGHRGQEEKLFF.

This clonotype has a handful of counts. The chain carries TRBV6-2 or TRBV6-3 and TRBJ2-1, with TRBD2 matching 8 bases. Trimming took 6 bases from V and 2 from J; bases not matched to a gene: 9. The CDR3 totals 16 residues. Germline V gives CDR1 MNHEY, CDR2 SVGEGT. As DNA, the CDR3 is TGTGCCAGCAGACGCAAACTAGCGGTTGCCTACAATGAGCAGTTCTTC. This encodes CASRRKLAVAYNEQFF.

This clonotype came up a few times. V is TRBV7-3 and J is TRBJ1-6, with TRBD1 matching 7 bases. The CDR3 extends over 16 amino acids. The J segment lost 7 bases and the V segment lost 5 bases, leaving 11 bases of the junction unmatched. Germline lookup yields CDR1 SGHTA and CDR2 FQGTGA. This CDR3 reads CASSSQPQGGNSPLHF. CDR3 in DNA: TGTGCCAGCAGCAGCCAGCCGCAGGGGGGAAATTCACCCCTCCACTTT.

The rearrangement joins TRBV7-9 to TRBJ2-1; D ambiguous. V lost 4 bases and J lost 9, with 13 bases in between. The CDR3 loop spans 13 amino acids. Germline CDR1 is SEHNR and CDR2 is FQNEAQ (reference sequence). The CDR3 sequence: CASSSVLGVEQFF. The CDR3 DNA sequence: TGTGCCAGCAGCTCAGTACTTGGGGTTGAGCAGTTCTTC.

This chain joins TRBV29-1 and TRBJ2-1; 7 bases map to TRBD1. Germline trimming cut 8 bases from V and 5 bases from J; bases unmatched to any gene: 12. Germline CDR1 reads SQVTM; CDR2 reads ANQGSEA. The CDR3 is 14 amino acids. The CDR3 DNA follows: TGCAGCTCTGAGGGGTCAGGGGGAGACAATGAGCAGTTCTTC. It specifies CSSEGSGGDNEQFF.

The chain uses TRBV21-1 and TRBJ2-7. TRBV21-1 corresponds to a pseudogene. The CDR3 is made up of 9 amino acids. CDR3 nucleotides: TGTGCCAGCAGCCAATCAGGAGATTTC. Translated, it gives CASSQSGDF.

At least ten counts were recorded for this clonotype. The CDR3, as DNA: TGTGCCAGCAGCTTCCCCGGGACGCCGAGGACTGTTAGCACAGATACGCAGTATTTT. Protein: CASSFPGTPRTVSTDTQYF. The chain employs TRBV7-8 and TRBJ2-3; D may match TRBD1 or TRBD2 (5 bases each). Germline V gene data show CDR1 as SGHVS and CDR2 as FQNEAQ. The length of the CDR3 is 19 residues. The V gene lost 3 bases and the J gene lost 0 bases, with 22 bases spanning the gap.

In its sample, this clonotype was seen a few times. The gene calls are TRBV4-1 and TRBJ1-2, with no clear D. The V and J ends lost 0 bases and 5 bases respectively, with 4 bases between them. This CDR3 has 12 amino acids. The germline V gene has CDR1 MGHRA and CDR2 YSYEKL. The CDR3, as DNA: TGCGCCAGCAGCCAAGATGGGTATGGCTACACCTTC. It is translated as CASSQDGYGYTF.